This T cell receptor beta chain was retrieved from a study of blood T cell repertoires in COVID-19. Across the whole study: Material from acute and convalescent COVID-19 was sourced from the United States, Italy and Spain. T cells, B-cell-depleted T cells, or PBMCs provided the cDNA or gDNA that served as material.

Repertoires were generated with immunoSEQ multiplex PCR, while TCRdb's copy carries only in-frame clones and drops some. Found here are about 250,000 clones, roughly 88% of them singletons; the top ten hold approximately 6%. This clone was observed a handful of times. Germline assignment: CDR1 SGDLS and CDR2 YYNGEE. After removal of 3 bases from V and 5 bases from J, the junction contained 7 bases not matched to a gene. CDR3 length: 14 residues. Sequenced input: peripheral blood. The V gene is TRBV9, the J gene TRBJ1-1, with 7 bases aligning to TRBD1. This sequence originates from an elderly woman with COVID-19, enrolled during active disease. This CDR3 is CASSAQGGRTEAFF. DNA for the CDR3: TGTGCCAGCAGCGCCCAGGGGGGAAGAACTGAAGCTTTCTTT.